This record covers a single TCR beta chain. What antigen it recognizes has not been identified. Base-call qualities are not available, and no considerably larger clone is one nucleotide away. The donors were included in the validation cohort of 120 subjects, a group kept apart from the 666-subject first cohort. Library preparation used the immunoSEQ multiplex PCR assay. The study's own analysis went as follows. To diagnose cytomegalovirus status from the catalog of TCR beta chain sequences, a statistical classification framework was built. What TCRdb holds here is the immuneACCESS table cut down to in-frame rearrangements. Part of the clones is not present; checked against another copy, under half of the missing clones reflect an unresolved V gene, and the others are unexplained. The DNA gave D and trimming, while V, J and clone size come from that table. The sample contains roughly 310,000 clones, roughly 88% of them found a single time. The top ten hold around 0.88% of the sample.

The data are from a study of cytomegalovirus exposure and HLA in healthy donors (dated by TCRdb to 2016 to 2017). In the study overall: According to a later analysis, the 120 or so validation repertoires were produced on the same platform as the 600 to 850 repertoires of the first cohort. The study aimed to test whether cataloging public T cell receptors could reveal signatures of past pathogen exposure. In addition to the first cohort of 666 subjects, a separate validation cohort of 130 or so different subjects was used. To predict cytomegalovirus infection status, the study brought together high-throughput TCR immunosequencing, statistical association of individual TCRs with disease status, and machine learning.

What the research found in general, with its limitations: Across donors, most TCR sequences were observed very rarely, whereas some public TCRs were present in many individuals. The authors suggested that the approach could potentially be extended to other disease states and immunological phenotypes. A later analysis found that TCRs clustered in the first cohort also tended to co-occur in the roughly 120 validation repertoires, with 94% of cluster scores above 0. A total of 150 or so TCR beta chains were listed by the study as associated with cytomegalovirus. Three of the identified cytomegalovirus-associated TCR beta chains were confirmed in vitro to be specific for cytomegalovirus antigens. A later analysis lacked HLA typing for the validation cohort, so it scored co-occurrence in that cohort across all 120 or so repertoires. In both the original and validation cohorts, the classifier was reported to diagnose cytomegalovirus status with high specificity and sensitivity.

CDR1 and CDR2, looked up from the germline V gene (reference sequence), are MNHNY and SVGAGI. Including the terminal cysteine and phenylalanine, the CDR3 comprises 16 residues. Of all the DNA, just the CDR3 is kept, 48 bases in frame from base 1. Between the V and J ends, shortened by 0 bases and 0 bases respectively, the junction contains 9 bases. The specimen sequenced was PBMCs. The sequence derives from a man younger than 45 in good health and CMV-seronegative. This receptor chain uses TRBV6-6 and TRBJ1-5; the D gene is unclear. The CDR3 in this case is CASSYSTSYSNQPQHF. The bases are TGTGCCAGCAGTTACTCGACTTCCTATAGCAATCAGCCCCAGCATTTT.